The rows below give T cell receptor beta chains drawn from one sample of a study of blood T cell repertoires in COVID-19. Assay used: immunoSEQ multiplex PCR; TCRdb lists only in-frame clones, some missing. The sample gives about 300,000 clones, about 85% of which show up once; roughly 2.5% is in the top ten. Input material: PBMCs or T cells enriched from blood (not recorded which). The receptors were gathered from a woman aged 45-65 years who had recovered from COVID-19. The CDR3 runs from the conserved cysteine through the conserved F or W. The order of the fields is V gene, clone size, D gene, J gene, CDR3 protein, CDR3 DNA. The D gene is left open where the match is weak. Part of the rows lack a size; the others show once, few, many or a class for expanded clones.

TRBV19	.	TRBD1	TRBJ1-2	CASNIGRQGVHGYTF	TGTGCCAGTAATATAGGGAGACAGGGAGTGCATGGCTACACCTTC
TRBV6-5	.	TRBD1	TRBJ1-2	CASSPRTGGAAGYTF	TGTGCCAGCAGTCCCAGGACAGGGGGCGCGGCTGGCTACACCTTC
TRBV19	.	TRBD1	TRBJ1-4	CASNRGREKLFF	TGTGCCAGCAACAGGGGTCGAGAAAAACTGTTTTTT
TRBV5-1	few	TRBD1	TRBJ1-2	CASSLGGTGGFGYTF	TGCGCCAGCAGCTTAGGCGGGACAGGGGGCTTTGGCTACACCTTC
TRBV7-9	.	TRBD1	TRBJ2-7	CASSSGDRIEYF	TGTGCCAGCAGCTCAGGGGACAGGATTGAGTACTTC
TRBV19	.	.	TRBJ1-4	CASSIGQAQNEKLFF	TGTGCCAGTAGTATAGGGCAGGCGCAGAATGAAAAACTGTTTTTT
TRBV5-8	.	TRBD2	TRBJ2-5	CASSLAWDYKQETQYF	TGTGCCAGCAGCTTGGCCTGGGACTACAAACAAGAGACCCAGTACTTC
TRBV7-2	.	TRBD2	TRBJ2-1	CASSTRLAGRGEQFF	TGTGCCAGCAGCACGAGACTAGCGGGAAGGGGTGAGCAGTTCTTC
TRBV18	.	.	TRBJ2-2	CASSPSGRTGELFF	TGTGCCAGCTCACCCTCAGGGCGCACCGGGGAGCTGTTTTTT
TRBV11-3	.	TRBD1	TRBJ2-1	CASSLDPGTGEGNEQFF	TGTGCCAGCAGCTTAGACCCCGGGACAGGGGAGGGCAATGAGCAGTTCTTC
TRBV24-1	.	TRBD1	TRBJ1-5	CATSDSRQGSNQPQHF	TGTGCCACCAGTGACTCCCGACAGGGAAGCAATCAGCCCCAGCATTTT
TRBV30	.	.	TRBJ1-4	CAGGGARTNEKLFF	TGTGCCGGAGGAGGGGCTCGAACTAATGAAAAACTGTTTTTT
TRBV30	few	TRBD2	TRBJ2-3	CAWRLAGSTDTQYF	TGTGCCTGGAGACTAGCGGGAAGCACAGATACGCAGTATTTT
TRBV10-2	.	.	TRBJ1-5	CASSDQNSNQPQHF	TGCGCCAGCAGTGATCAGAATAGCAATCAGCCCCAGCATTTT
TRBV27	.	TRBD1	TRBJ1-2	CASSLRLGTGLSYGYTF	TGTGCCAGCAGTCTACGACTCGGGACAGGACTCTCCTATGGCTACACCTTC
TRBV19	.	TRBD1	TRBJ1-2	CASSADRDEGGYTF	TGTGCCAGTAGTGCTGACAGGGATGAGGGTGGCTACACCTTC
TRBV4-1	.	.	TRBJ1-3	CASSQVRAIQGFGNTIYF	TGCGCCAGCAGCCAAGTTAGGGCAATACAGGGATTCGGAAACACCATATATTTT
TRBV7-3	.	TRBD1	TRBJ2-1	CASSRKGGTGTYNEQFF	TGTGCCAGCAGCCGTAAAGGGGGCACGGGTACTTACAATGAGCAGTTCTTC
TRBV30	.	.	TRBJ2-7	CAWSVSGRGYEQYF	TGTGCCTGGAGTGTATCCGGGAGAGGCTACGAGCAGTACTTC
TRBV9	.	TRBD2	TRBJ2-1	CASSDGTSGRANEQFF	TGTGCCAGCAGCGATGGGACTAGCGGGAGGGCGAATGAGCAGTTCTTC
TRBV9	.	TRBD2	TRBJ2-1	CASSVASGVYNEQFF	TGTGCCAGCAGCGTAGCCAGCGGGGTCTACAATGAGCAGTTCTTC
TRBV24-1	.	.	TRBJ1-2	CATSGKWFRFYGYTF	TGTGCCACCAGTGGCAAATGGTTCAGATTCTATGGCTACACCTTC
TRBV11-2	.	.	TRBJ1-3	CASSLGLRELSGNTIYF	TGTGCCAGCAGCCTAGGGTTGAGAGAGCTATCTGGAAACACCATATATTTT
TRBV4-1	.	.	TRBJ2-7	CASSQDQTGTYEQYF	TGCGCCAGCAGCCAAGATCAAACAGGGACCTACGAGCAGTACTTC
TRBV29-1	.	.	TRBJ2-4	CSVDHRDIQYF	TGCAGCGTTGACCACAGGGACATTCAGTACTTC
TRBV5-1	.	TRBD2	TRBJ2-3	CASSLVASGATDTQYF	TGCGCCAGCAGCTTGGTGGCTAGCGGGGCGACAGATACGCAGTATTTT
TRBV28	.	TRBD1	TRBJ2-1	CASIPGTGAGWEQFF	TGTGCCAGCATCCCAGGGACAGGGGCGGGGTGGGAGCAGTTCTTC
TRBV29-1	.	.	TRBJ2-3	CSSPIGGPTDTQYF	TGCAGCTCCCCAATTGGCGGGCCCACAGATACGCAGTATTTT
TRBV2	.	TRBD1	TRBJ2-3	CASSRDRAPDTQYF	TGTGCCAGCAGTCGGGACAGGGCGCCAGATACGCAGTATTTT